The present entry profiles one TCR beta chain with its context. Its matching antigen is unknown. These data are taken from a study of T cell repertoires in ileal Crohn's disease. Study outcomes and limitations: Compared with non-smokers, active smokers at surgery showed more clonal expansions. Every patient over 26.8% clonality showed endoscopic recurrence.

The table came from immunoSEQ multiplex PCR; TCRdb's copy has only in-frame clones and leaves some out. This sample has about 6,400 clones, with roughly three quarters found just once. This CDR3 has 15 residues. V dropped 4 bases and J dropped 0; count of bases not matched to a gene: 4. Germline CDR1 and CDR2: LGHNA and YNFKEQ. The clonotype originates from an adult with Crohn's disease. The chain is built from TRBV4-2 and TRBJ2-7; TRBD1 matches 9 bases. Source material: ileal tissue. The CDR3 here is CASSPRQGGSYEQYF. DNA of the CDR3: TGTGCCAGCAGCCCAAGACAGGGGGGCTCCTACGAGCAGTACTTC.